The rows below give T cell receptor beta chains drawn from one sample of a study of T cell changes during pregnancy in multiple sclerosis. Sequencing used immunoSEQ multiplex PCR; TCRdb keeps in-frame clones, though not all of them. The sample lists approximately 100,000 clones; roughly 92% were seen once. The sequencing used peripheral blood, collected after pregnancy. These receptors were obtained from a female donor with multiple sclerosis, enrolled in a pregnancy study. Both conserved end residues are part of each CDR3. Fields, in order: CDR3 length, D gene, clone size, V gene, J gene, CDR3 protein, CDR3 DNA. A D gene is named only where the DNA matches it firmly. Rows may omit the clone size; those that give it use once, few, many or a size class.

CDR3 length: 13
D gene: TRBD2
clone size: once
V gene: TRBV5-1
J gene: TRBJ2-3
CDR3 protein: CASTLGGSDTQYF
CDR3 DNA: TGCGCCAGCACCCTGGGGGGGTCAGATACGCAGTATTTT

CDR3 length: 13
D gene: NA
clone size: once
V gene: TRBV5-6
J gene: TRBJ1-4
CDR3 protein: CASSLQGNEKLFF
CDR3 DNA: TGTGCCAGCAGCTTGCAGGGGAATGAAAAACTGTTTTTT

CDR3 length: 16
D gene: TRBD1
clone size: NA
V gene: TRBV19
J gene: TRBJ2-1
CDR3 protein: CASSRLGQGYYNEQFF
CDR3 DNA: TGTGCCAGTAGTCGCCTTGGACAGGGGTACTACAATGAGCAGTTCTTC

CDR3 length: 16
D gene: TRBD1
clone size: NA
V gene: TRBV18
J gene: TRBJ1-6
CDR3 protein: CASSGGDSSYNSPLHF
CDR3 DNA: TGTGCCAGCTCAGGAGGGGACAGCTCCTATAATTCACCCCTCCACTTT

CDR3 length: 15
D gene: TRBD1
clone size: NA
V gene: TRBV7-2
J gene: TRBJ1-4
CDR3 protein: CASSHRTGGYEKLFF
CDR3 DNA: TGTGCCAGCAGCCACCGGACAGGGGGCTATGAAAAACTGTTTTTT

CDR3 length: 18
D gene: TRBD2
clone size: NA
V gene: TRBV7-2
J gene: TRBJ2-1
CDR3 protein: CASSLARASGGPYNEQFF
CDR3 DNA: TGTGCCAGCAGCTTAGCGCGAGCTAGCGGGGGGCCATACAATGAGCAGTTCTTC

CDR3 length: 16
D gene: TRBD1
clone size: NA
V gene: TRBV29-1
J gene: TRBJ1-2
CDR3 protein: CSVPRDRSSILYGYTF
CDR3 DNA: TGCAGCGTCCCCCGGGACAGGTCCTCTATCCTGTATGGCTACACCTTC

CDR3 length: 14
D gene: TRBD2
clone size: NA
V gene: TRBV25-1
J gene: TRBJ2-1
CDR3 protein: CASSDLSTSGSVFF
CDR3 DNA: TGTGCCAGCAGTGACCTTTCGACTAGCGGGAGTGTGTTCTTC

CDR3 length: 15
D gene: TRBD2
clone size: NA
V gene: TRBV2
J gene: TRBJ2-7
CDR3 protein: CASSESLAGSGEQYF
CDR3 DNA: TGTGCCAGCAGTGAAAGCTTAGCGGGATCGGGCGAGCAGTACTTC

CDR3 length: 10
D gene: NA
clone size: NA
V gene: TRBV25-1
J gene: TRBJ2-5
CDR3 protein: CASSRETQYF
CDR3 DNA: TGTGCCAGCAGTCGAGAGACCCAGTACTTC

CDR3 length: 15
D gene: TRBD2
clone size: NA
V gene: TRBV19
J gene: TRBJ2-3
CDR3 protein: CAREAGARGTDTQYF
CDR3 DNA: TGTGCCAGGGAAGCGGGAGCTCGAGGCACAGATACGCAGTATTTT

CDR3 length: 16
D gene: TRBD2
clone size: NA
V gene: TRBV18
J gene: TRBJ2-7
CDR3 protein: CASSPRVSGNSYEQYF
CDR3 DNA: TGTGCCAGCTCACCACGGGTTAGCGGGAACTCCTACGAGCAGTACTTC

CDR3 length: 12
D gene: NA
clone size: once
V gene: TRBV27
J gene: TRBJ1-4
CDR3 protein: CASSSALGKLFF
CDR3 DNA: TGTGCCAGCAGTTCCGCTCTAGGAAAACTGTTTTTT

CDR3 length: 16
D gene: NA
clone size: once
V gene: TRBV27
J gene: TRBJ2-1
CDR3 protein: CASSSAHRVIHNEQFF
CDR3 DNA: TGTGCCAGCAGTTCCGCCCACAGGGTGATACACAATGAGCAGTTCTTC

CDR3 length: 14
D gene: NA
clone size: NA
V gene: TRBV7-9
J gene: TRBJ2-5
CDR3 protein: CASSPGVRQETQYF
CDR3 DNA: TGTGCCAGCAGCCCCGGAGTGCGACAAGAGACCCAGTACTTC

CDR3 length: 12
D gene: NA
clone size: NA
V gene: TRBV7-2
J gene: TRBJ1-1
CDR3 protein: CASSLGPLRAFF
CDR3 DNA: TGTGCCAGCAGCTTAGGGCCCCTTCGTGCTTTCTTT

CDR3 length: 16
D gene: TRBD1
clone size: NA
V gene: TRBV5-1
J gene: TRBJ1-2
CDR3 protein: CASSLGDRGLNYGYTF
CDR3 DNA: TGCGCCAGCAGCTTGGGGGACAGGGGCCTAAACTATGGCTACACCTTC

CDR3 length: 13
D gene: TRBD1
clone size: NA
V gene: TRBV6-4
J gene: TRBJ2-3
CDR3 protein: CATGTGGRGTQYF
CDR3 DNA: TGTGCCACTGGGACAGGGGGCCGAGGTACGCAGTATTTT

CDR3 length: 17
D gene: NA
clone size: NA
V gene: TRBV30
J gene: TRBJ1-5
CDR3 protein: CAWRIHTGVYSNQPQHF
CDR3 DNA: TGTGCCTGGAGGATTCACACGGGTGTTTATAGCAATCAGCCCCAGCATTTT

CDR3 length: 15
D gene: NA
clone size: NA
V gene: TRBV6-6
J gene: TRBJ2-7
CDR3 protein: CASSYSRGSSYEQYF
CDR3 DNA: TGTGCCAGCAGTTACTCACGAGGGAGCTCCTACGAGCAGTACTTC

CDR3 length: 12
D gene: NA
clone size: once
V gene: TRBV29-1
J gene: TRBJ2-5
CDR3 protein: CSVAMSQETQYF
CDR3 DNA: TGCAGCGTTGCGATGAGCCAAGAGACCCAGTACTTC

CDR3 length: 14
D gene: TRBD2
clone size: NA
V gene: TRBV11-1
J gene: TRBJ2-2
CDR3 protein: CASSLGLAPGELFF
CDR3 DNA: TGTGCCAGCAGCTTAGGACTAGCTCCCGGGGAGCTGTTTTTT

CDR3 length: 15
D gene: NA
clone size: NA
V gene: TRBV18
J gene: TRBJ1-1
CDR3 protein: CASSPKSRGGTEAFF
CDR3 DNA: TGTGCCAGCTCACCAAAATCCAGGGGCGGGACTGAAGCTTTCTTT

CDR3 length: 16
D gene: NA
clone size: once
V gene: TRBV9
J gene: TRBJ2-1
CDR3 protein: CASSVGFGGSYNEQFF
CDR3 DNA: TGTGCCAGCAGCGTAGGTTTTGGGGGGTCCTACAATGAGCAGTTCTTC

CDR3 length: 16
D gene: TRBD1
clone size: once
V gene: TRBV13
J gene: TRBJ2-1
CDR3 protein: CASSSHVGQGLLEQFF
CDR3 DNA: TGTGCCAGCAGCTCTCATGTGGGACAGGGGCTCTTGGAGCAGTTCTTC

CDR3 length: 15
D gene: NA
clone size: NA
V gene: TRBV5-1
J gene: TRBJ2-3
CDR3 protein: CASHRGSRDTDTQYF
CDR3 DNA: TGCGCCAGCCACCGAGGAAGCAGAGACACAGATACGCAGTATTTT

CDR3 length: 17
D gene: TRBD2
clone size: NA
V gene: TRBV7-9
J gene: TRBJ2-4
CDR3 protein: CASSPILAGGHKNIQYF
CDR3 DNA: TGTGCCAGCAGCCCCATACTAGCGGGAGGGCATAAAAACATTCAGTACTTC

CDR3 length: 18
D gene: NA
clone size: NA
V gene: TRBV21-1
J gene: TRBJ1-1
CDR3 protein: CASSQGDRPKEANTEAFF
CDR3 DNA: TGTGCCAGCAGTCAAGGGGACAGACCAAAGGAGGCTAACACTGAAGCTTTCTTT

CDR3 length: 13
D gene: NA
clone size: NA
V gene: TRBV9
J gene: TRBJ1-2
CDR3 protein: CASSVGGPYGYTF
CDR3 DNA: TGTGCCAGCAGCGTAGGAGGCCCCTATGGCTACACCTTC